Detailed here is one T cell receptor beta chain. Its matching antigen is unknown. At the DNA level, this CDR3 is encoded by other sequences in the same sample as well. This entry comes from a study of shared clonotypes between healthy human individuals. Study-wide findings and caveats: Limited genetic and exposure-history diversity came from having few donors. Rarefaction showed that sequencing of sorted subsets was incomplete (despite large depth).

CDR3 size: 15 residues. V lost 1 base, J lost 3 bases, and 9 bases lay in between. The germline CDR1 and CDR2 sequences are SEHNR and FQNEAQ (reference sequence). Adults of Caucasian background living in Nashville, Tennessee made up all donors. Into CD45RA+ naive and CD45RA-negative memory subsets, the CD4+ cells were split. Clones were read by immunoSEQ multiplex PCR, and TCRdb kept only the in-frame ones, dropping some. The sample yields about 980,000 clones, 76% seen once. The J gene is TRBJ1-4, the V gene TRBV7-9, with D possibly TRBD1 on 5 matching bases. The sample comprised memory CD4+ T cells sorted from blood. Indicated subset: CD45RA-negative fraction. The clonotype comes from a man younger than 35 in good health. Here the CDR3 reads CASSLDRGANEKLFF. The CDR3 bases are TGTGCCAGCAGCTTAGATCGGGGGGCTAATGAAAAACTGTTTTTT.